This T cell receptor (beta chain) derives from a study of cytomegalovirus exposure and HLA in healthy donors. Study-wide results and limits: Associated with cytomegalovirus, according to the listing, were some 150 TCR beta chains. Earlier analysis looked at TCR beta V segments, and most were productive about 87% or about 30% of the time. Specific recognition of CMV antigens was confirmed in vitro for a few chains (all CMV-associated).

Vbeta (60) and Jbeta (13) primers were used in the PCR. Repertoires were generated with immunoSEQ multiplex PCR, while TCRdb's copy carries only in-frame clones and drops some. Here the sample spans 170,000 or so clones, about 80% being singletons. There are a few counts of this clone. Its antigen is unknown. CDR3 length: 15 amino acids. Germline V lookup: CDR1 SNHLY, CDR2 FYNNEI. The V and J ends lost 5 bases and 3 bases, in that order; junction bases with no gene match: 5. The origin of this receptor is a boy younger than 18 in good health and CMV-seronegative. V gene TRBV2 combines with J gene TRBJ1-5; 9 bases are shared with TRBD1. Material: PBMCs. DNA for the CDR3: TGTGCCAGCAGTCCCGGACAGGGGTCCAATCAGCCCCAGCATTTT. Residues: CASSPGQGSNQPQHF.